Below, one TCR beta chain is given with its context. Its antigen is unknown. This record belongs to a study of cytomegalovirus exposure and HLA in healthy donors. The study's findings and limits: Analysis performed later showed TCR beta chains linked to HLA being more clonally expanded than equally common others.

The CDR3 loop spans 15 amino acids. The germline gives CDR1 SGHAT, CDR2 FQNNGV. The V and J ends lost 2 bases and 9 bases, in that order; junction bases with no gene match: 5. Both 60 Vbeta primers and 13 Jbeta primers went into the PCR. Here immunoSEQ multiplex PCR was the method, and the copy in TCRdb shows in-frame clones only, minus some. The sample lists some 170,000 clones; about four fifths were seen once. The chain is built from TRBV11-2 and TRBJ2-1, with TRBD2 identical over 12 bases. The sequence came from a woman between 45 and 65 years old in good health and CMV-seronegative. The sequenced material came from PBMCs. As DNA, the CDR3 is TGTGCCAGCAGCTTAATGACTAGCGGGGGAGGTGAGCAGTTCTTC. This encodes CASSLMTSGGGEQFF.